Sequencing of this T cell receptor beta chain was carried out in a study of early T cells in non-severe SARS-CoV-2 infection. Across the study: Chains were not paired, and sequencing was done on bulk RNA from unsorted whole blood.

V was shortened by 4 bases and J by 2 bases, with 6 bases between the two germline ends. Germline lookup yields CDR1 LNHNV and CDR2 YYDKDF (reference sequence). This CDR3 has 12 amino acids. This clonotype was counted at least ten times. MiXCR was run by TCRdb on the 5' RACE reads, yielding one entry per CDR3 protein. The table includes 45,000 to 70,000 distinct CDR3 sequences, about 8% detected once. Source: whole blood, taken at baseline. The sequence was obtained from an adult who was a healthcare worker with PCR-confirmed SARS-CoV-2 infection or an uninfected control (not recorded which). The rearrangement uses TRBV15 and TRBJ2-7; no clear D gene. As DNA, the CDR3 is TGTGCCACCAGCACCCTCACCTACGAGCAGTACTTC. It translates to CATSTLTYEQYF.